The clone carrying this TCR beta chain has only a few counts. Its cognate antigen is unknown. The ends lost 7 bases at V and 4 bases at J; junction bases unmatched: 13. The CDR3 runs to 15 residues. This specimen comes from a study of identical twins. Findings and caveats of the study: One should note that invariant MAIT and iNKT cells could partly confound zero-insertion analyses.

TCRdb re-called the 5' RACE reads with MiXCR, one entry per CDR3 protein. The sample lists 600,000 to 700,000 distinct CDR3 sequences, 21% occurring once. These same records also appear under a second study, on T cells expressing NK-cell markers. That work adds: Several experiments confined sorting to alpha-beta TCR T cells with an anti-gamma-delta TCR antibody.

The receptor was derived from a woman aged 18 to 35 in good health. The sequencing input was PBMCs. This sequence joins TRBV12-3 or TRBV12-4 and TRBJ2-7; TRBD1 aligns across 7 bases. DNA for the CDR3: TGTGCCAGCACATCCACAGGGGCGACGGGATACGAGCAGTACTTC. Its translation is CASTSTGATGYEQYF.